Given below is one T cell receptor (beta chain) in context. This record belongs to a study of shared clonotypes between healthy human individuals. Researchers ran the assay at a deep level. This table comes from immunoSEQ multiplex PCR, and its TCRdb copy is limited to in-frame clones, with some not included. The sample has about 2.1 million clones; about 92% are singletons. The germline gives CDR1 SGHRS, CDR2 YFSETQ. The CDR3 covers 15 residues. The trim removed 3 bases at V and 12 bases at J, leaving 14 bases unmatched. As defined, naive CD8 cells were CD45RO-negative and positively selected for CCR7, with terminally differentiated effector memory CD45RA+ cells excluded.

This sequence joins TRBV5-1 and TRBJ2-7; 11 nucleotides align to TRBD2. The origin of this receptor is a man younger than 35 in good health. Some clones in this sample may be carry-over from other donors' samples. Source material: naive CD8+ T cells from PBMCs. CDR3 residues: CASSSLTSGTSRRYF. CDR3 DNA sequence: TGCGCCAGCAGCTCCCTGACTAGCGGGACAAGTCGGCGGTACTTC. Full variable domain (missing parts from reference TRBV5-1 and TRBJ2-7): KAGVTQTPRYLIKTRGQQVTLSCSPISGHRSVSWYQQTPGQGLQFLFEYFSETQRNKGNFPGRFSGRQFSNSRSEMNVSTLELGDSALYLCASSSLTSGTSRRYFGPGTRLTVT.